This TCR beta chain came from a study of T-cell reconstitution after alpha-beta-depleted transplantation in children. V was clipped by 0 bases and J by 4 bases; unmatched bases: 6. The CDR3 length is 17 residues. The germline gives CDR1 MGHRA, CDR2 YSYEKL. Comment on this clonotype: Its antigen is undetermined.

Study results and caveats: As was reported, about two months after transplant, alpha-beta T cells came from several hundred expanded graft clones. Hyperexpanded clones declined; after one year, newly produced T cells mostly supplied diversity.

Unique molecular identifiers were used in preparing the TCRbeta library. TCRdb re-called the PCR reads with MiXCR, one entry per CDR3 protein. The table lists about 58,000 distinct CDR3 sequences, approximately 46% of them singletons. The sequence came from a male patient aged 5 to 17 who had a stem cell transplant for acute lymphoblastic leukemia, so the T cells may come from the graft donor. The sample was PBMCs, mostly from graft donor cells, taken 360 days after TCRalphabeta/CD19-depleted stem cell transplant. The chain combines TRBV4-1 with TRBJ2-5; 12 bases are shared with TRBD2. The CDR3 spells CASSQEEASGRGETQYF. As DNA, the CDR3 is TGCGCCAGCAGCCAAGAAGAGGCTAGCGGGAGGGGAGAGACCCAGTACTTC.